The clone carrying this T cell receptor (beta chain) was found a few times. This specimen comes from a study of blood T cell repertoires in COVID-19. Study details: Samples of COVID-19 (acute and convalescent) were obtained from the United States, Italy and Spain. Sources were T cells, B-cell-depleted T cells, or PBMCs; the material itself was cDNA or gDNA.

Some clones are missing from TCRdb's copy, which holds only in-frame ones; the method was immunoSEQ multiplex PCR. The sample has about 250,000 clones; around 89% are singletons. Per germline, CDR1 ENHRY and CDR2 SYGVKD. This CDR3 contains 12 residues. V was clipped by 6 bases and J by 2 bases, with 8 bases between them. Participants came from roughly 25 US areas, aged roughly 18 to 89 years. Cohort allocation depended upon clinical history that participants reported. This receptor was taken from a woman in her fifties or sixties who had recovered from COVID-19. The sequencing input was PBMCs or T cells enriched from blood (not recorded which). The genes are TRBV10-3 and TRBJ2-7; D perhaps matches TRBD1 (5 bases). CDR3 sequence: CAISRQTYEQYF. CDR3 nucleotides: TGTGCCATCAGCCGACAGACCTACGAGCAGTACTTC.